Shown below are 32 T cell receptor beta chains from a single sample sequenced in a study of Ad26.COV2.S vaccination and SARS-CoV-2 variants. Assay: immunoSEQ multiplex PCR; the TCRdb copy retains only in-frame clones and omits some. The table records 350,000 to 400,000 clones, about 91% of them present only once. Regarding treatment: approximately 18 received Ad26.COV2.S at low or high dose, single or two shots; several received placebo; per-sample allocation not given. Following the first vaccine or placebo injection, samples were taken on day 63. The sample was peripheral blood, taken in a trial of Ad26.COV2.S vaccine versus placebo. The receptors stem from a person between 18 and 65 years old who received the Ad26.COV2.S COVID-19 vaccine or a placebo.

The chain carries TRBV28 and TRBJ1-4; D not resolved. Germline CDR1 is MDHEN and CDR2 is SYDVKM. The CDR3 has 16 amino acids. V lost 3 bases and J 0 bases, leaving 11 bases between the germline ends. In DNA, the CDR3 is TGTGCCAGCAGTTTTACAGACCTACCAACTAATGAAAAACTGTTTTTT. This gives the protein CASSFTDLPTNEKLFF.

The chain recombines TRBV29-1 with TRBJ2-2, with TRBD1 identical over 8 bases. Germline CDR1 SQVTM, CDR2 ANQGSEA. CDR3 length equals 12 residues. The V and J ends lost 6 bases and 5 bases, in that order; junction bases with no gene match: 2. The CDR3 loop is CSVTGVTGELFF. Here the CDR3 DNA reads TGCAGCGTGACAGGGGTTACCGGGGAGCTGTTTTTT.

V usage is TRBV19 and J usage is TRBJ2-3, with TRBD2 identical over 7 bases. Germline V CDR1 and CDR2: LNHDA, SQIVND (reference sequence). The CDR3 contains 16 residues. V lost 3 bases, J lost 2 bases, and 8 bases stayed unmatched. The CDR3 protein is CASSMMGLAATDTQYF. The CDR3 DNA follows: TGTGCCAGTAGTATGATGGGGCTAGCGGCCACAGATACGCAGTATTTT.

The rearrangement joins TRBV5-1 to TRBJ2-2; TRBD2 might be the D (5 bases). The CDR3 is made up of 13 amino acids. Trimming removed 3 bases at V and 11 bases at J, with 14 bases between. Per germline, CDR1 SGHRS and CDR2 YFSETQ. The CDR3: CASSSAGLAELFF. DNA for the CDR3: TGCGCCAGCAGCTCGGCAGGACTTGCTGAGCTGTTTTTT.

This sequence joins TRBV21-1 and TRBJ2-4; no check of the table's D call, TRBD1, against the DNA was made. TRBV21-1 counts as a pseudogene. The CDR3 extends over 16 amino acids. The CDR3 reads CASSKHRGTGKNIQYF. DNA of the CDR3: TGTGCCAGCAGCAAACACAGGGGGACGGGCAAAAACATTCAGTACTTC.

The chain combines TRBV18 with TRBJ2-3; tentatively, D is TRBD2 (5 bases). The V end was cut by 3 bases, the J end by 6 bases, with 16 bases between. Germline loops: CDR1 KGHSH, CDR2 LQKENI. The CDR3 loop spans 15 amino acids. CDR3 sequence: CASSPQGRLMDTQYF. In DNA, the CDR3 is TGTGCCAGCTCACCTCAAGGACGACTAATGGATACGCAGTATTTT.

The chain joins TRBV30 to TRBJ1-1; tentatively, D is TRBD1 (5 bases). The V gene's germline CDR1 is GTSNPN and CDR2 SVGIG (reference sequence). The CDR3 covers 13 residues. V lost 0 bases, J lost 6 bases, and 11 bases lay in between. The chain's CDR3 is CAWSVSRGPEAFF. In nucleotides, the CDR3 is TGTGCCTGGAGTGTATCGCGGGGCCCTGAAGCTTTCTTT.

The chain is built from TRBV6-5 and TRBJ2-2; D is unresolved. Germline V gene sequence: CDR1 MNHEY, CDR2 SVGAGI. The V end lost 4 bases, the J end lost 1 base, and 1 base lay between the germline ends. The CDR3 is made up of 12 amino acids. This CDR3 is CASSLNTGELFF. Written as DNA, the CDR3 is TGTGCCAGCAGTTTGAACACCGGGGAGCTGTTTTTT.

V and J are TRBV9 and TRBJ1-2; D remains unclear. The germline CDR1 and CDR2 sequences are SGDLS and YYNGEE. V lost 4 bases to trimming and J lost 8 bases, with 21 bases between them. The CDR3 is 15 residues long. The chain's CDR3 is CASSQAGFGVEGYTF. CDR3 coding DNA: TGTGCCAGCAGCCAGGCAGGATTTGGGGTGGAAGGCTACACCTTC.

The genes are TRBV27 and TRBJ1-4; 10 nucleotides line up with TRBD1. CDR1 and CDR2 (germline): MNHEY, SMNVEV (reference sequence). The V gene end was trimmed by 5 bases and the J gene end by 8 bases; junction bases not matched to a gene: 14. This CDR3 contains 17 residues. In DNA form, the CDR3 reads TGTGCCAGCAGTACCCGATTCGGAGACAGGGGGCGGGAAAAACTGTTTTTT. It translates to CASSTRFGDRGREKLFF.

This clone was detected ten times or more. The CDR3 region has the DNA TGTGCCTGGAGTAGGGGGGTAGACAGGGTGGCTGGCTACACCTTC. It specifies CAWSRGVDRVAGYTF. The genes are TRBV30 and TRBJ1-2, with TRBD1 matching 7 bases. The junction had 13 bases not matched to a gene; V was cut back by 2 bases and J by 7 bases. This CDR3 has 15 amino acids. CDR1 is GTSNPN and CDR2 is SVGIG in the germline V gene (reference sequence).

V gene TRBV28 combines with J gene TRBJ2-3; no definite D call. The CDR3 has 13 amino acids. V dropped 3 bases and J dropped 5 bases, with 9 bases sitting between them. The germline V gene encodes CDR1 MDHEN and CDR2 SYDVKM. The CDR3 nucleotides read TGTGCCAGCAGTTTCCCCTACAAAGATACGCAGTATTTT. This gives the protein CASSFPYKDTQYF.

This chain joins TRBV7-6 and TRBJ2-1, with D possibly matching TRBD1 (5 bases). Germline CDR1 is SGHVS and CDR2 is FNYEAQ. The CDR3 sequence is 15 residues long. V lost 5 bases, J lost 3 bases, and 14 bases lay in between. The CDR3, as DNA: TGTGCCAGCAGCACCCGGTTCACAGGCTACAATGAGCAGTTCTTC. This encodes CASSTRFTGYNEQFF. Combining the CDR3 with reference TRBV7-6 and TRBJ2-1 gives the whole variable domain GAGVSQSPRYKVTKRGQDVALRCDPISGHVSLYWYRQALGQGPEFLTYFNYEAQQDKSGLPNDRFSAERPEGSISTLTIQRTEQRDSAMYRCASSTRFTGYNEQFFGPGTRLTVL.

V gene TRBV28 combines with J gene TRBJ1-1; D is perhaps TRBD1 (5 bases). Trimming removed 7 bases from V and 7 bases from J, with 31 bases in between. This CDR3 is built from 18 residues. CDR1 is MDHEN, CDR2 SYDVKM, per germline. The DNA for the CDR3 is TGTGCCAGCATTCCATATCCGGGGGACTCCTCGAGGGAGGATGAAGCTTTCTTT. This translates into CASIPYPGDSSREDEAFF.

V is TRBV4-2 and J is TRBJ2-3; 8 nucleotides match TRBD2. The CDR3 is made up of 14 amino acids. CDR1 is LGHNA, CDR2 YNFKEQ, per germline. Unmatched junction bases numbered 2, after V lost 6 bases and J lost 0 bases. CDR3: CASSTSGSTDTQYF. The CDR3 region has the DNA TGTGCCAGCAGTACTAGCGGCAGCACAGATACGCAGTATTTT.

The V and J genes are TRBV7-9 and TRBJ2-3; D possibly corresponds to TRBD1 (6 bases). V was clipped by 5 bases and J by 5 bases, with 14 bases between them. The CDR3 is 14 residues long. Per germline, CDR1 SEHNR and CDR2 FQNEAQ (reference sequence). The CDR3 sequence: CASSPQPTGDTQYF. CDR3 coding DNA: TGTGCCAGCAGCCCTCAACCGACAGGAGATACGCAGTATTTT.

This chain connects TRBV5-1 to TRBJ2-7, with a weak D call TRBD1 (5 bases). This CDR3 has 14 residues. Trimming took off 4 bases at V and 3 bases at J, with 14 bases between the two ends. Looked up from germline, CDR1 is SGHRS and CDR2 is YFSETQ. CDR3: CASSRGQRSYEQYF. CDR3 nucleotide sequence: TGCGCCAGCAGCCGAGGACAAAGGAGCTACGAGCAGTACTTC.

This clone turned up a few times. The chain combines TRBV7-3 with TRBJ2-2; 13 nucleotides match TRBD2. This CDR3 spans 17 amino acids. Germline V gives CDR1 SGHTA, CDR2 FQGTGA. J was trimmed by 4 bases and V by 5 bases; bases with no gene match: 7. The chain's CDR3 is CASSKGLAGSGTGELFF. As DNA, the CDR3 is TGTGCCAGCAGCAAGGGACTAGCGGGATCGGGCACCGGGGAGCTGTTTTTT.

V gene TRBV5-4 combines with J gene TRBJ2-6; tentatively, D is TRBD1 (6 bases). In germline, CDR1 is SGHNT, CDR2 YYREEE (reference sequence). This CDR3 spans 15 amino acids. Deletions cut 2 bases from V and 1 base from J, with 7 bases between. The CDR3 DNA sequence: TGTGCCAGCAGCTTACAGGGTTCTGGGGCCAACGTCCTGACTTTC. Translating gives CASSLQGSGANVLTF.

As DNA, the CDR3 is TGTGCCACCCTATACAGGACCTTAAGCTCCTACAATGAGCAGTTCTTC. This codes for CATLYRTLSSYNEQFF. The chain combines TRBV28 with TRBJ2-1; D perhaps matches TRBD1 (5 bases). The V end lost 10 bases, the J end lost 0 bases, and 19 bases lay between the germline ends. Germline CDR1 reads MDHEN; CDR2 reads SYDVKM. The CDR3 runs 16 residues.

CDR3 amino acids: CASSLAGGFYNEQFF. The CDR3 DNA is TGTGCCAGCAGCTTAGCGGGAGGGTTCTACAATGAGCAGTTCTTC. J is TRBJ2-1 and V is TRBV7-2, with 7 bases fitting TRBD2. V was pared by 0 bases and J by 3 bases, with 2 bases of the junction left unmatched. The germline V gene encodes CDR1 SGHTA and CDR2 FQGNSA. CDR3 length: 15 amino acids.

The rearrangement uses TRBV5-4 and TRBJ1-2, with TRBD1 matching 8 bases. This CDR3 contains 16 residues. The V segment lost 4 bases and the J segment 2 bases; nucleotides outside the gene matches: 10. Germline V gene lookup returns CDR1 SGHNT and CDR2 YYREEE (reference sequence). The CDR3 DNA follows: TGTGCCAGCAGCAAAGAGTCGTGGACAGGGAACTATGGCTACACCTTC. It translates to CASSKESWTGNYGYTF.

CDR3 in amino acids: CASKDWGTDTQYF. DNA for the CDR3: TGTGCCAGCAAAGATTGGGGCACAGATACGCAGTATTTT. The chain carries TRBV28 and TRBJ2-3; D not certain. Per the germline V gene, CDR1 is MDHEN and CDR2 is SYDVKM. V gave up 7 bases and J gave up 1 base, with 9 bases separating them. This CDR3 contains 13 residues. The variable domain in full, with the rest retrieved from reference TRBV28 and TRBJ2-3, is DVKVTQSSRYLVKRTGEKVFLECVQDMDHENMFWYRQDPGLGLRLIYFSYDVKMKEKGDIPEGYSVSREKKERFSLILESASTNQTSMYLCASKDWGTDTQYFGPGTRLTVL.

The chain links TRBV6-5 to TRBJ1-5; TRBD1 matches at 7 bases. The CDR3 spans 14 residues. The V gene's germline CDR1 is MNHEY and CDR2 SVGAGI. V dropped 10 bases and J dropped 5; count of bases not matched to a gene: 11. The CDR3 spells CATDPGGQHQPQHF. For the CDR3, the DNA is TGTGCCACCGATCCAGGGGGACAGCATCAGCCCCAGCATTTT.

The CDR3 nucleotides are TGTGCCAGCAGGGGGCAGGGGGCCGGGACCCAGTACTTC. Translating gives CASRGQGAGTQYF. The J gene is TRBJ2-5, the V gene TRBV12-3 or TRBV12-4, with 8 bases identical to TRBD1. Losses at the gene ends were 6 bases for V and 7 bases for J; bases not matched to a gene: 7. The CDR3 totals 13 residues.

V is TRBV9 and J is TRBJ2-5; TRBD2 matches 9 bases. V lost 4 bases to trimming and J lost 5 bases; unmatched junction nucleotides: 18. The CDR3 sequence is 18 residues long. The germline gives CDR1 SGDLS, CDR2 YYNGEE. CDR3 bases: TGTGCCAGCAGCCCCACTCAACTGAGAGCGGGAGGTGAGGAGACCCAGTACTTC. This codes for CASSPTQLRAGGEETQYF.

This chain connects TRBV19 to TRBJ2-3; D is ambiguous. The ends were cut back, 4 bases at V and 7 bases at J, with 18 bases in the middle. This CDR3 comprises 15 residues. The germline gives CDR1 LNHDA, CDR2 SQIVND (reference sequence). CDR3 in amino acids: CASSKAWTNINTQYF. The DNA of the CDR3 is TGTGCCAGTAGTAAGGCTTGGACGAACATTAATACGCAGTATTTT.

The chain recombines TRBV19 with TRBJ2-3; D is possibly TRBD2 (6 bases). This CDR3 is built from 15 residues. Germline V gives CDR1 LNHDA, CDR2 SQIVND (reference sequence). Deletions cut 4 bases from V and 2 bases from J, with 13 bases between. The DNA for the CDR3 is TGTGCCAGTAGTAACCCACCGGGGGTCACAGATACGCAGTATTTT. Encoded protein: CASSNPPGVTDTQYF.

V is TRBV23-1 and J is TRBJ2-4, with 8 bases aligning to TRBD2. TRBV23-1 carries the ORF label, with uncertain function. V lost 2 bases and J lost 8; bases outside the gene matches: 8. This CDR3 has 15 residues. Written as DNA, the CDR3 is TGCGCCAGCAGTCAAACGGGAGGGAGATATGACATTCAGTACTTC. It encodes CASSQTGGRYDIQYF.

V gene TRBV6-2 or TRBV6-3 combines with J gene TRBJ2-7, with TRBD1 matching over 12 bases. This CDR3 has 15 residues. CDR1 is MNHEY, CDR2 SVGEGT, per germline. V shed 5 bases and J 3 bases; nucleotides not matched to a gene: 5. The CDR3 DNA reads TGTGCCAGCAGTACGGGGACAGGGGGCCTCTACGAGCAGTACTTC. It yields the protein CASSTGTGGLYEQYF.

This chain joins TRBV11-3 and TRBJ1-2; 11 bases line up with TRBD1. V shed 5 bases and J 6 bases; nucleotides not matched to a gene: 5. The CDR3 totals 14 residues. The V gene's germline CDR1 is SGHNT and CDR2 YENEEA. The CDR3 spells CASSERTGGDGYTF. The CDR3 DNA reads as TGTGCCAGCAGCGAACGGACAGGGGGCGATGGCTACACCTTC.

This chain links TRBV28 with TRBJ1-5, with a tentative D call TRBD1 (5 bases). Trimming cost V 7 bases and J 7 bases, with 11 bases left between them. The CDR3 spans 12 residues. In germline, CDR1 is MDHEN, CDR2 SYDVKM. CDR3 DNA sequence: TGTGCCAGCATTAGGGGAGACCAGCCCCAGCATTTT. The encoded protein is CASIRGDQPQHF.